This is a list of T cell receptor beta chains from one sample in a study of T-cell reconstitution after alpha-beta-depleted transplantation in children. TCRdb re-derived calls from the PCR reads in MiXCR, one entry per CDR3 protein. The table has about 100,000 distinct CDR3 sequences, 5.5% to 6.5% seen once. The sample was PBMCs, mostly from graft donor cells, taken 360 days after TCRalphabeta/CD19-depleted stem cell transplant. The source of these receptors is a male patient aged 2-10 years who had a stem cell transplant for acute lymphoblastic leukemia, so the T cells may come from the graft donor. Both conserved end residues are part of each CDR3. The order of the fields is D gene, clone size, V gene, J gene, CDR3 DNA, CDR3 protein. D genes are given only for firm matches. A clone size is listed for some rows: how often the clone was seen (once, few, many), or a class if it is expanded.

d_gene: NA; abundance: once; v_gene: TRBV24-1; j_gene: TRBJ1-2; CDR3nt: TGTGCCACCTCTTCGGCGGGGACGGGCTATGGCTACACCTTC; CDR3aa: CATSSAGTGYGYTF
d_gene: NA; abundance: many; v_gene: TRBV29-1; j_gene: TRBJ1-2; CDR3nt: TGCAGCGACGGAACACCCTATGGCTACACCTTC; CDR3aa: CSDGTPYGYTF
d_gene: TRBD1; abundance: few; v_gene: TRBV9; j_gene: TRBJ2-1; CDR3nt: TGTGCCAGCAGTCTAGGCGGGACAGGGGTAAATGAGCAGTTCTTC; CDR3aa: CASSLGGTGVNEQFF
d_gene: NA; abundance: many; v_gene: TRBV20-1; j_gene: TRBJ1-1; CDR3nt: TGCAGTGCTAGAGGGGACCTTGGGGGAGGCACTGAAGCTTTCTTT; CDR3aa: CSARGDLGGGTEAFF
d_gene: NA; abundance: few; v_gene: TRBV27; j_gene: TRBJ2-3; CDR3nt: TGTGCCAGCAGTTTAAACCCGGGCCAGGGAGGAACAGATACGCAGTATTTT; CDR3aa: CASSLNPGQGGTDTQYF
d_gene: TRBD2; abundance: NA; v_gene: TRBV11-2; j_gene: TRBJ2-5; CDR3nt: TGTGCCAGCAGCTTAGTAACCCCCCCAGCGGGGGGCCGGGAGACCCAGTACTTC; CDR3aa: CASSLVTPPAGGRETQYF
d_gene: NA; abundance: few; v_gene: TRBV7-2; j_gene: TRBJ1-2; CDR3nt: TGTGCCAGCAGCTTAGTGGCGGGGTACACCTTC; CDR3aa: CASSLVAGYTF
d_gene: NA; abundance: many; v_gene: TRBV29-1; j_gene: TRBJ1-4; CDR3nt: TGCAGCGTTGAAGAATACCCGGCTGTGTTTTTT; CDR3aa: CSVEEYPAVFF
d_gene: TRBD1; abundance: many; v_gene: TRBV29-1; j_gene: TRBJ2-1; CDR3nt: TGCAGCGTTTACCGGGACAGAAAAAATGAGCAGTTCTTC; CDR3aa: CSVYRDRKNEQFF
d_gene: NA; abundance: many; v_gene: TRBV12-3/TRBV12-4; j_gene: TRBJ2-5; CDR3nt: TGTGCCAGCACCAGAGGGGGGACCCAGTACTTC; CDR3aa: CASTRGGTQYF
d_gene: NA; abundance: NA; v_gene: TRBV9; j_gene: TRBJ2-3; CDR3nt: TGTGCCAGCAGCCCCCAGGGGGCGGGGGGGCGTGCAGATACGCAGTATTTT; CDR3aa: CASSPQGAGGRADTQYF
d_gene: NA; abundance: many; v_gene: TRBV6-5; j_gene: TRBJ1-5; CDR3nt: TGTGCCAGCCAAAATCAGCCCCAGCATTTT; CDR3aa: CASQNQPQHF
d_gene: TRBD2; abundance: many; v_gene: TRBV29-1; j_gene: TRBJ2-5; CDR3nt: TGCAGCGTTTGGGGGGGTGAGACCCAGTACTTC; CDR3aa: CSVWGGETQYF
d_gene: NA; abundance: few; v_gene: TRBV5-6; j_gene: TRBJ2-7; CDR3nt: TGTGCCAGCAGCTTGAGAGTAGTCTACGAGCAGTACTTC; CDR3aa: CASSLRVVYEQYF
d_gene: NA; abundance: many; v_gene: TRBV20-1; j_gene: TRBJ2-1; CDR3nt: TGCAGTGCTAGTGCAGTGAACAATGAGCAGTTCTTC; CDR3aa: CSASAVNNEQFF
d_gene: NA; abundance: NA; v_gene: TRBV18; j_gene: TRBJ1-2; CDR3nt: TGTGCCAGCTCACCAAGTGCAGGGGCTCCCAACTATGGCTACACCTTC; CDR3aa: CASSPSAGAPNYGYTF